This T cell receptor (beta chain) derives from a study of T-cell reconstitution after alpha-beta-depleted transplantation in children. The sample holds many counts of this clonotype. Its antigen remains unknown. Points from the study as a whole: It was surviving recipient T cells and thymic progenitors that gave some patients high TCRbeta diversity at day 60. At around two months after transplant, the alpha-beta T cells were reportedly derived from several hundred expanded clones that came from non-depleted graft cells. The main origin of T-cell counts and diversity one year after transplant was newly produced T cells.

The CDR3 runs 15 residues. Germline lookup yields CDR1 SGHTS and CDR2 YDEGEE. J gave up 5 bases and V 4 bases, and 9 bases lay outside the gene matches. Unique molecular identifiers were incorporated during preparation of the TCRbeta library. In TCRdb, the PCR reads were re-called with MiXCR into one record per CDR3 protein. The sample lists around 700,000 distinct CDR3 sequences, 10% to 15% occurring once. The rearrangement uses TRBV5-8 and TRBJ2-7, with TRBD1 matching 10 bases. Sequenced material: PBMCs, taken before TCRalphabeta/CD19-depleted stem cell transplant. This clonotype was obtained from a girl between 2 and 10 years old with congenital amegakaryocytic thrombocytopenia, due to receive a stem cell transplant. CDR3 sequence (DNA): TGTGCCAGCAGCCCCAGACAGGGGGCTATCCACGAGCAGTACTTC. Translating gives CASSPRQGAIHEQYF.